This T cell receptor (beta chain) was documented in a study of blood T cell repertoires in COVID-19. The CDR3 totals 16 residues. V was trimmed by 5 bases and J by 1 base, leaving 17 bases between them. Germline CDR1 and CDR2: MNHEY and SMNVEV (reference sequence). The table came from immunoSEQ multiplex PCR; TCRdb's copy has only in-frame clones and leaves some out. The data contain approximately 220,000 clones, roughly 87% of them singletons. The sample comprised PBMCs or T cells enriched from blood (not recorded which). The chain recombines TRBV27 with TRBJ1-1, with D tentatively TRBD1 (6 bases). This sequence was found in a woman in her 30s with acute COVID-19. CDR3 DNA sequence: TGTGCCAGCAGTCACAGGTCCGGGACACCGAACACTGAAGCTTTCTTT. Encoded protein: CASSHRSGTPNTEAFF.